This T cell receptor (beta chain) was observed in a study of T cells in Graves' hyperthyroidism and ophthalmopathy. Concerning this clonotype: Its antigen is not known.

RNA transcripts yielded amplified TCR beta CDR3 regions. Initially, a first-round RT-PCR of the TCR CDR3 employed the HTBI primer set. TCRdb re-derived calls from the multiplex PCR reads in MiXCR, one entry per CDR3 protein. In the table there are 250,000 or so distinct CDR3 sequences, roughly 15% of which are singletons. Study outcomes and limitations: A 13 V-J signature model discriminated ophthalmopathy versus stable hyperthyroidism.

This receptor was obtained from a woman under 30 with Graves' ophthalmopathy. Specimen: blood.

CDR3 sequence (DNA): TGTGCCAGCAGCTTAGGCGACACACCATCCTCCTATGGCTACACCTTC. As protein: CASSLGDTPSSYGYTF. The V and J genes are TRBV11-2 and TRBJ1-2, with no clear D. Germline CDR1 is SGHAT and CDR2 is FQNNGV. This CDR3 is 16 amino acids long. Trimming removed 1 base from V and 4 bases from J, with 16 bases in between.